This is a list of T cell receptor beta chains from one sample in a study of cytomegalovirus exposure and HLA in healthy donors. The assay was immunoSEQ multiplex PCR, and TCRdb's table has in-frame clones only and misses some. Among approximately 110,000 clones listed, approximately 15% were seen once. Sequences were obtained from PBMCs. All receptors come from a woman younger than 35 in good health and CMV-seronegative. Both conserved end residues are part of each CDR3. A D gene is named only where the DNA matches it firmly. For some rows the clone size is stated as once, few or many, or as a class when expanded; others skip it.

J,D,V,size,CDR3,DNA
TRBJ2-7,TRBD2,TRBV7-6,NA,CASSPGGGFYEQYF,TGTGCCAGCAGCCCTGGGGGGGGGTTCTACGAGCAGTACTTC
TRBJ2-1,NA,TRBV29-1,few,CSVEYVTIIYNEQFF,TGCAGCGTTGAGTATGTGACTATTATCTACAATGAGCAGTTCTTC
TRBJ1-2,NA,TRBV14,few,CASSQSNYYGYTF,TGTGCCAGCAGCCAAAGCAACTACTATGGCTACACCTTC
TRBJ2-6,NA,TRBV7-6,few,CASSLGLSGANVLTF,TGTGCCAGCAGCTTAGGGCTCTCTGGGGCCAACGTCCTGACTTTC
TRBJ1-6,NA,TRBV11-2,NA,CASSLAGPLHF,TGTGCCAGCAGCTTAGCCGGGCCCCTCCACTTT
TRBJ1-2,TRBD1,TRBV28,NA,CASSLGTVNYGYTF,TGTGCCAGCAGTTTAGGGACAGTTAACTATGGCTACACCTTC
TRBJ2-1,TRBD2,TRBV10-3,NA,CASSGGLAGDHEQFF,TGTGCCAGCAGTGGGGGACTAGCGGGAGACCATGAGCAGTTCTTC
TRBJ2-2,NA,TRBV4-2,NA,CASSQGGILTGELFF,TGTGCCAGCAGCCAAGGCGGGATCCTGACCGGGGAGCTGTTTTTT
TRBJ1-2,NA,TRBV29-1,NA,CSVEDAARVNYGYTF,TGCAGCGTTGAAGATGCGGCCAGGGTAAACTATGGCTACACCTTC
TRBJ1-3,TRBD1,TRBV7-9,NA,CASSGITTQGAPSGNTIYF,TGTGCCAGCAGCGGAATTACAACCCAGGGGGCTCCCTCTGGAAACACCATATATTTT
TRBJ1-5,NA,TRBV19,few,CASKQAWGNQPQHF,TGTGCCAGTAAGCAGGCGTGGGGCAATCAGCCCCAGCATTTT
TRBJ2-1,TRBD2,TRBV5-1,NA,CASSLAPSSGGTRYEQFF,TGCGCCAGCAGCTTGGCCCCTTCTAGCGGGGGGACGCGGTATGAGCAGTTCTTC
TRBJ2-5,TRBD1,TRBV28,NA,CASRQGAGETQYF,TGTGCCAGCAGACAGGGGGCGGGAGAGACCCAGTACTTC
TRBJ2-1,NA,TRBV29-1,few,CSVRDTTYNEQFF,TGCAGCGTACGGGACACAACCTACAATGAGCAGTTCTTC
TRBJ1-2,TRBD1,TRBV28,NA,CASSPDRNYGYTF,TGTGCCAGCAGCCCGGACAGGAACTATGGCTACACCTTC
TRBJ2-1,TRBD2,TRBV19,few,CASSIKRTSPYNEQFF,TGTGCCAGTAGTATCAAAAGGACTAGCCCCTACAATGAGCAGTTCTTC
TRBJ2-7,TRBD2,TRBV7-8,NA,CASSITTSGGLAEQYF,TGTGCCAGCAGCATAACCACTAGCGGGGGTCTCGCCGAGCAGTACTTC
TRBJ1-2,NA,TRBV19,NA,CASKRGGQGYGYTF,TGTGCCAGTAAACGGGGGGGCCAGGGCTATGGCTACACCTTC
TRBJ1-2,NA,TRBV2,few,CASARGYTF,TGTGCCAGCGCGAGGGGCTACACCTTC
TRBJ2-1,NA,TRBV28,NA,CASSLSNSYNEQFF,TGTGCCAGCAGTTTGTCCAATTCCTACAATGAGCAGTTCTTC
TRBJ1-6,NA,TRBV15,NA,CATSRADRYNSPLHF,TGTGCCACCAGCAGAGCTGACAGGTACAATTCACCCCTCCACTTT
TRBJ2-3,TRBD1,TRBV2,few,CARLYDRGPSDTQYF,TGTGCCAGACTGTATGACAGGGGGCCCTCAGATACGCAGTATTTT
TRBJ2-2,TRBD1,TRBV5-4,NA,CASSLDRVSNTGELFF,TGTGCCAGCAGCTTAGACAGGGTTTCGAACACCGGGGAGCTGTTTTTT
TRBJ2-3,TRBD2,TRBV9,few,CASSAGLGADTQYF,TGTGCCAGCAGCGCCGGACTAGGGGCAGATACGCAGTATTTT
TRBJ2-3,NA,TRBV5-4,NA,CASSTTRGDTQYF,TGTGCCAGCAGCACCACAAGGGGAGATACGCAGTATTTT
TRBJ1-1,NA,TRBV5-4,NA,CASSLVYREAEAFF,TGTGCCAGCAGCTTGGTCTACCGAGAGGCTGAAGCTTTCTTT
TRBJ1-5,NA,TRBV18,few,CASSTSAGPGNQPQHF,TGTGCCAGCTCCACCTCTGCGGGGCCAGGAAATCAGCCCCAGCATTTT